This T cell receptor (beta chain) was retrieved from a study of regulatory T cells in long-lasting Graves disease. Study-wide points: Clonotypes that were public and shared totalled approximately 2,800 in persistent patients versus 750 to 1,000 in new patients.

Building of the TCR beta libraries involved iRepertoire HTBI primers and Arm-PCR of CDR3 regions. MiXCR, applied by TCRdb to the multiplex PCR reads, yields one record per CDR3 protein. The repertoire holds over 350,000 distinct CDR3 sequences, around 13% seen once, with over 15% in the top ten. Worth noting for this clonotype: Its target is not known.

Time point in this sample: newly diagnosed GD, antithyroid drugs for less than 3 months. The TCR library used RNA extracted from PBMCs. This sample also belongs to another study, concerning T cells in Graves' hyperthyroidism and ophthalmopathy. That study adds: During a first-round RT-PCR of the TCR CDR3, the HTBI primer set was used. Patients with ophthalmopathy were separated from those with stable hyperthyroidism by a 13 V-J model.

The receptor was derived from a woman aged 45-60 years with Graves disease. The sequenced sample was peripheral blood mononuclear cells (PBMCs), obtained at new diagnosis, from a patient treated with antithyroid drugs.

The CDR3 DNA reads as TGTGCCAGTAGTATAGTTGGGGCGTCCACCTACGAGCAGTACTTC. Its protein product is CASSIVGASTYEQYF. This chain uses TRBV19 with TRBJ2-7, with D possibly being TRBD1 (5 bases). Germline assignment: CDR1 LNHDA and CDR2 SQIVND (reference sequence). V was shortened by 1 base and J by 2 bases, with 12 bases between the two germline ends. This CDR3 region has 15 residues. Full variable domain (remainder filled in from reference TRBV19 and TRBJ2-7): DGGITQSPKYLFRKEGQNVTLSCEQNLNHDAMYWYRQDPGQGLRLIYYSQIVNDFQKGDIAEGYSVSREKKESFPLTVTSAQKNPTAFYLCASSIVGASTYEQYFGPGTRLTVT.